The rows below give T cell receptor beta chains drawn from one sample of a study of CD8 T cells in ankylosing spondylitis. Via MiXCR, TCRdb re-called the 5' RACE reads, giving one row per CDR3 protein. Found here are fewer than 200,000 distinct CDR3 sequences, 8.5% to 10% of them singletons; the top ten hold roughly 16%. Sequenced material: blood, either unsorted or a sorted T cell fraction (not recorded which). The receptors were sampled from a female donor with ankylosing spondylitis or in good health (not recorded which). CDR3s include the opening cysteine and the closing phenylalanine or tryptophan. D genes are given only for firm matches. Rows may omit the clone size; those that give it use once, few, many or a size class.

d_call	j_call	clone_size	v_call	cdr3_aa	cdr3_nt
TRBD1	TRBJ2-1	many	TRBV12-3/TRBV12-4	CASSLGSQGTEQFF	TGTGCCAGCAGTTTAGGGTCACAGGGGACTGAGCAGTTCTTC
.	TRBJ2-7	few	TRBV27	CASSLSSDPGYEQYF	TGTGCCAGCAGTTTAAGTTCAGACCCGGGTTACGAGCAGTACTTC
TRBD1	TRBJ2-7	.	TRBV6-1	CASSLTGAGYEQYF	TGTGCCAGCAGTCTGACAGGGGCCGGTTACGAGCAGTACTTC
.	TRBJ1-5	few	TRBV4-3	CASSLRRSSNQPQHF	TGCGCCAGCAGCCTCCGCAGGAGTAGCAATCAGCCCCAGCATTTC
.	TRBJ1-3	few	TRBV9	CASSPTTPGNTIYF	TGTGCCAGCAGCCCTACTACCCCTGGAAACACCATATATTTT
TRBD2	TRBJ2-4	few	TRBV10-2	CASRGGGIQYF	TGCGCCAGCAGGGGGGGGGGCATTCAGTACTTC
TRBD2	TRBJ2-1	few	TRBV20-1	CSASDQGRAEFNNEQFF	TGCAGTGCTAGTGACCAAGGGAGGGCGGAATTTAACAATGAGCAGTTCTTC
.	TRBJ2-7	few	TRBV11-2	CASSLVAARYEQYF	TGTGCCAGCAGCTTAGTAGCAGCCCGCTACGAGCAGTACTTC
TRBD2	TRBJ2-5	.	TRBV2	CASSEWGTSQETQYF	TGTGCCAGCAGTGAGTGGGGGACTAGTCAAGAGACCCAGTACTTC
.	TRBJ2-7	medium-sized	TRBV11-2	CASSLAQGPYEQYF	TGTGCCAGCAGCTTAGCACAGGGACCTTACGAGCAGTACTTC
.	TRBJ2-7	many	TRBV5-6	CASSLGPGEQYF	TGTGCCAGCAGCTTGGGACCGGGAGAGCAGTACTTC
TRBD1	TRBJ2-7	.	TRBV20-1	CSAGDSPEQYF	TGCAGTGCTGGGGACAGTCCCGAGCAGTACTTC
.	TRBJ2-5	many	TRBV29-1	CSVEARGGETQYF	TGCAGCGTTGAGGCCAGGGGTGGAGAGACCCAGTACTTC
.	TRBJ2-3	few	TRBV29-1	CSVEDYPSPDTQYF	TGCAGCGTTGAAGATTATCCTAGCCCAGATACGCAGTATTTT